This T cell receptor beta chain originates from a study of T-cell memory formation after mild COVID-19. Study in general: The TCR clusters were mostly specific to one donor. Study-level points and caveats: A subset of responding clones appeared in pre-infection memory, suggesting cross-reactive memory joined.

CDR1 is SGHVS, CDR2 FQNEAQ, per germline. With 4 bases removed from V and 0 bases from J, the gap between germline ends came to 13 bases. This CDR3 is 16 amino acids long. This clonotype was counted at least ten times. Its antigen is undetermined. TCRdb ran MiXCR on the 5' RACE reads and lists one entry per CDR3 protein. Of about 30,000 distinct CDR3 sequences listed, roughly 12% are singletons. The sequence was obtained from an adult woman who had mild COVID-19 (a few samples of this study predate the infection). Cell type and time point are not known. The sequenced sample was PBMCs or a T cell subset sorted from them (not recorded which). The V call is TRBV7-8, the J call TRBJ2-1; no definite D call. This CDR3 is CASSSPDASSYNEQFF. The CDR3 DNA follows: TGTGCCAGCAGCTCCCCGGACGCTTCCTCCTACAATGAGCAGTTCTTC.